The 15 T cell receptor beta chains below all came from one sample that was sequenced in a study of early T cells in non-severe SARS-CoV-2 infection. TCRdb reprocessed the 5' RACE reads with MiXCR, giving one entry per CDR3 protein. The table records under 70,000 distinct CDR3 sequences, about 7.7% of them present only once. Sequenced material: whole blood, taken at baseline. The receptor source for this set is an adult who was a healthcare worker with PCR-confirmed SARS-CoV-2 infection or an uninfected control (not recorded which).

This clonotype has just a few counts. The chain uses TRBV5-4 and TRBJ1-6; D gene ambiguous. Trimming took 0 bases from V and 7 from J, leaving 11 bases between them. From germline, CDR1 is SGHNT and CDR2 YYREEE (reference sequence). The CDR3 runs 15 residues. In nucleotides, the CDR3 is TGTGCCAGCAGCTTGGACAGCCAGGCGAATTCACCCCTCCACTTT. Translated, it gives CASSLDSQANSPLHF.

V and J are TRBV7-9 and TRBJ2-1, with D maybe TRBD1 (5 bases). This CDR3 comprises 15 residues. Trimming left V 2 bases short and J 6 bases short, with 14 bases between. Looked up from germline, CDR1 is SEHNR and CDR2 is FQNEAQ (reference sequence). Here the CDR3 reads CASSLPSGHGNEQFF. CDR3 DNA sequence: TGTGCCAGCAGCTTACCCTCAGGGCATGGCAATGAGCAGTTCTTC.

This clonotype was picked up a small number of times. The rearrangement links TRBV7-8 to TRBJ2-7; 9 positions match TRBD2. Germline V gives CDR1 SGHVS, CDR2 FQNEAQ. The V segment lost 5 bases and the J segment 6 bases; nucleotides outside the gene matches: 8. The CDR3 covers 14 residues. The DNA for the CDR3 is TGTGCCAGCAGCCCCTATAGCGGGAGCCTCGAGCAGTACTTC. This codes for CASSPYSGSLEQYF.

The rearrangement links TRBV27 to TRBJ2-1; no definite D call. This CDR3 is 13 amino acids long. Germline V gene sequence: CDR1 MNHEY, CDR2 SMNVEV (reference sequence). The germline V and J ends were trimmed by 5 bases and 7 bases, with 12 bases remaining between them. The CDR3 coding sequence is TGTGCCAGCAGTGCTATTCCGGGTAATGAGCAGTTCTTC. Protein sequence: CASSAIPGNEQFF.

This clonotype was counted ten times or more. V is TRBV18 and J is TRBJ1-2, with D possibly TRBD1 on 5 matching bases. Germline V gene sequence: CDR1 KGHSH, CDR2 LQKENI. This CDR3 has 14 amino acids. Trimming removed 3 bases from V and 4 bases from J, with 12 bases in between. The CDR3 DNA sequence: TGTGCCAGCTCACCGGACACAAGAGGCTATGGCTACACCTTC. Its translation: CASSPDTRGYGYTF.

The chain couples TRBV20-1 to TRBJ2-3; D is perhaps TRBD2 (7 bases). The V end lost 6 bases, the J end lost 2 bases, and 15 bases lay between the germline ends. The CDR3 runs 14 residues. CDR1 and CDR2 from the germline V gene are DFQATT and SNEGSKA (reference sequence). In DNA form, the CDR3 reads TGCAGTGCACGAGGGGCGGGGGCCACAGATACGCAGTATTTT. Protein sequence: CSARGAGATDTQYF.

This clonotype showed up many times. This sequence joins TRBV7-2 and TRBJ2-5, with D possibly called TRBD1 or TRBD2 (5 bases each). The CDR3 totals 15 residues. CDR1 and CDR2 from the germline V gene are SGHTA and FQGNSA. V was pared by 5 bases and J by 1 base, with 14 bases between. The CDR3 DNA follows: TGTGCCAGCAGCCCATCATGGGGGATCCAAGAGACCCAGTACTTC. Its translation is CASSPSWGIQETQYF.

This clonotype was seen more than once but under ten times. The rearrangement uses TRBV11-2 and TRBJ2-7; D unclear. Per germline, CDR1 SGHAT and CDR2 FQNNGV. CDR3 length: 12 amino acids. Trimming took off 0 bases at V and 7 bases at J, with 7 bases between the two ends. The CDR3 DNA follows: TGTGCCAGCAGCTTAGACCGTACAGAGCAGTACTTC. Translated: CASSLDRTEQYF.

This clonotype was found many times. The chain combines TRBV29-1 with TRBJ2-3, with D possibly being TRBD1 or TRBD2 (5 bases each). The CDR3 has 12 residues. Germline loops: CDR1 SQVTM, CDR2 ANQGSEA. V was cut by 7 bases and J by 2 bases, with 10 bases left in between. CDR3: CSDGASTDTQYF. The CDR3 nucleotides read TGCAGCGACGGGGCCTCCACAGATACGCAGTATTTT.

This clonotype occurred many times. This chain links TRBV7-2 with TRBJ2-1; 8 bases agree with TRBD2. Trimming removed 6 bases from V and 8 bases from J; junction bases left unmatched: 6. This CDR3 comprises 13 residues. CDR1 and CDR2 (germline): SGHTA, FQGNSA. The CDR3 here is CASSHPGGDEQFF. In DNA, the CDR3 is TGTGCCAGCAGTCATCCGGGAGGGGATGAGCAGTTCTTC.

This clonotype was seen many times. The rearrangement joins TRBV20-1 to TRBJ2-7; no definite D call. The V end lost 1 base, the J end lost 1 base, and 8 bases lay between the germline ends. The germline V gene has CDR1 DFQATT and CDR2 SNEGSKA (reference sequence). The CDR3 sequence is 13 residues long. CDR3 coding DNA: TGCAGTGCTAGAGTTAACCATTCCTACGAGCAGTACTTC. Protein product: CSARVNHSYEQYF.

This clonotype was recorded at least ten times. The rearrangement uses TRBV2 and TRBJ2-1; D not certain. Trimming removed 6 bases at V and 5 bases at J, with 20 bases between. The CDR3 is 16 residues long. Germline CDR1 and CDR2: SNHLY and FYNNEI. CDR3: CASRFESANTNNEQFF. CDR3 in DNA: TGTGCCAGCAGATTCGAGAGCGCGAACACCAACAATGAGCAGTTCTTC.

This clonotype was found a few times. The chain is built from TRBV6-5 and TRBJ2-7; possibly TRBD1 for D (6 bases). Germline V gene lookup returns CDR1 MNHEY and CDR2 SVGAGI. This CDR3 is built from 15 residues. Between the trimmed V and J ends, which lost 0 bases and 1 base, there was a span of 10 bases. This CDR3 is CASSYSQGGSYEQYF. CDR3 sequence (DNA): TGTGCCAGCAGTTACTCACAGGGTGGATCCTACGAGCAGTACTTC.

The chain employs TRBV6-1 and TRBJ2-7; unclear D gene. Trimming removed 3 bases from V and 4 bases from J, with 10 bases in between. Germline assignment: CDR1 MNHNS and CDR2 SASEGT. The CDR3 sequence is 13 residues long. For the CDR3, the DNA is TGTGCCAGCAGTGACTTAGCTGTTTACGAGCAGTACTTC. This translates into CASSDLAVYEQYF.

The CDR3 loop reads CASSLAGWKETQYF. The CDR3 nucleotides are TGTGCCAGCAGCTTGGCAGGTTGGAAAGAGACCCAGTACTTC. The rearrangement joins TRBV7-9 to TRBJ2-5; the D is unclear. There are 14 residues in the CDR3. Germline V gene data show CDR1 as SEHNR and CDR2 as FQNEAQ (reference sequence). The germline V and J ends were trimmed by 3 bases and 3 bases, with 11 bases remaining between them.